This T cell receptor beta chain was obtained from a study of kidney transplant recipient with SARS-CoV-2 infection. This clonotype was picked up many times. CDR1 PRHDT and CDR2 FYEKMQ come from the germline V gene (reference sequence). The CDR3 has 13 residues. Trimming cost V 5 bases and J 3 bases; bases outside gene matches: 3. One entry per CDR3 protein results from TCRdb running MiXCR on the reads. This sample has some 220,000 distinct CDR3 sequences; 25% to 35% occur once, and the top ten carry about 7%. The source of this sequence is a young adult male patient who had COVID-19 and was a kidney transplant recipient. Some T cells may have originated in the graft donor. The specimen was a blood sample, collected at baseline and on approximately day 120 from a kidney transplant recipient. The chain recombines TRBV13 with TRBJ1-1; TRBD1 agrees at 7 bases. This CDR3 is CASSGQEDTEAFF. CDR3 sequence (DNA): TGTGCCAGCAGCGGACAGGAGGACACTGAAGCTTTCTTT.